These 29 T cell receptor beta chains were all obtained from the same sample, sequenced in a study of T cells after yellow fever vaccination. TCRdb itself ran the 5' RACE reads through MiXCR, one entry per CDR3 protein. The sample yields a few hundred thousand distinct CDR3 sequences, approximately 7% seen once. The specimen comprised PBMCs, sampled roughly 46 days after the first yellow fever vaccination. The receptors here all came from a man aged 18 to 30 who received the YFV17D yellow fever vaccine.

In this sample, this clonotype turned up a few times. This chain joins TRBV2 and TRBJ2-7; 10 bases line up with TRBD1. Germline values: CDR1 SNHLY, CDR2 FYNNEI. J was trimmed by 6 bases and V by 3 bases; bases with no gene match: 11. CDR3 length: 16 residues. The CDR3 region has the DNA TGTGCCAGCAGTGACCCCCCGGACAGGGGGGGTGGCGAGCAGTACTTC. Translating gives CASSDPPDRGGGEQYF.

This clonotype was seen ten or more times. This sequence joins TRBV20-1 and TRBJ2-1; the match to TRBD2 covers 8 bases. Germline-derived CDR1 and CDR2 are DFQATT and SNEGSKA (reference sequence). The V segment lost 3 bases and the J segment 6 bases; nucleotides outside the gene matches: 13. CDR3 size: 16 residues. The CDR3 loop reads CSARGGPGGAVNEQFF. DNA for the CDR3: TGCAGTGCTAGGGGGGGGCCCGGGGGGGCGGTCAATGAGCAGTTCTTC.

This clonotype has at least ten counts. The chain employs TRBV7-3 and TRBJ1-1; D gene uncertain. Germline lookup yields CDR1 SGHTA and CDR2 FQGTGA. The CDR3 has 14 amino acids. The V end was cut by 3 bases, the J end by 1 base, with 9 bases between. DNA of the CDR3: TGTGCCAGCAGCTTTGGGGTGGAGAACACTGAAGCTTTCTTT. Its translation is CASSFGVENTEAFF.

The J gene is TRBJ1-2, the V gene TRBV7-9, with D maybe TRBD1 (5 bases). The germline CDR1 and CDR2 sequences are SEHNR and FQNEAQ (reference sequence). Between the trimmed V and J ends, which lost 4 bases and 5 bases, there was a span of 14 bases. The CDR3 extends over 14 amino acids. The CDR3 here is CASSSPQDSYGYTF. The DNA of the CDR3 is TGTGCCAGCAGCTCCCCACAGGACTCGTATGGCTACACCTTC.

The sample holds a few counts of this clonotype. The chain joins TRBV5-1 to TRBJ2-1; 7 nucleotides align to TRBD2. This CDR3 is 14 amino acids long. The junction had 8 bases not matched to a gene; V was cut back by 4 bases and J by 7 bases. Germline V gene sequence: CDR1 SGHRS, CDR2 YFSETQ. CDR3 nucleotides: TGCGCCAGCAGCCCGCAGCGGGGAAAAAATGAGCAGTTCTTC. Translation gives CASSPQRGKNEQFF.

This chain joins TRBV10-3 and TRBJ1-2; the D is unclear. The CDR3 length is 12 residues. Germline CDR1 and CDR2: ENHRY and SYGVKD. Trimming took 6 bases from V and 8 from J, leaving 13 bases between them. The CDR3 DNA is TGTGCCATCAGCGAAGGCGGGTTAGGCTACACCTTC. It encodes CAISEGGLGYTF.

In DNA, the CDR3 is TGTGCCAGCAGCTTGCCAGGATCTCAAGAGACCCAGTACTTC. It is translated as CASSLPGSQETQYF. The chain is built from TRBV5-6 and TRBJ2-5; no reliable D call. CDR1 is SGHDT and CDR2 is YYEEEE in the germline V gene. Trimming pared 1 base from V and 2 bases from J, leaving 9 bases between. The CDR3 covers 14 residues. Full variable domain (outside the CDR3, taken from reference TRBV5-6 and TRBJ2-5): DAGVTQSPTHLIKTRGQQVTLRCSPKSGHDTVSWYQQALGQGPQFIFQYYEEEERQRGNFPDRFSGHQFPNYSSELNVNALLLGDSALYLCASSLPGSQETQYFGPGTRLLVL.

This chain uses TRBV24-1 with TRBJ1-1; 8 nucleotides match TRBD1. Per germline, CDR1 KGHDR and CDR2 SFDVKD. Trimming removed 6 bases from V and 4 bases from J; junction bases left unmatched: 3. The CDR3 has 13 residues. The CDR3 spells CATSSDRVTEAFF. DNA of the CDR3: TGTGCCACCAGTTCGGACAGGGTCACTGAAGCTTTCTTT.

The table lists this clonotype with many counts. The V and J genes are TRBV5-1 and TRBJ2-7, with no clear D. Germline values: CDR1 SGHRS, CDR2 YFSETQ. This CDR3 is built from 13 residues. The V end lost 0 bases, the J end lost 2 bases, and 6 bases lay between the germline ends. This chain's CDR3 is CASSLEGTYEQYV. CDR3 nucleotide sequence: TGCGCCAGCAGCTTGGAGGGAACCTACGAGCAGTACGTC.

The CDR3 spells CASSPREGLAGIEQFF. Written as DNA, the CDR3 is TGTGCCAGCAGCCCTCGGGAGGGTCTAGCGGGGATAGAGCAGTTCTTC. The chain employs TRBV3-1 and TRBJ2-1; 9 bases map to TRBD2. This CDR3 region has 16 residues. V gave up 4 bases and J gave up 10 bases; unmatched junction bases: 14. Per germline, CDR1 LGHDT and CDR2 YNNKEL (reference sequence).

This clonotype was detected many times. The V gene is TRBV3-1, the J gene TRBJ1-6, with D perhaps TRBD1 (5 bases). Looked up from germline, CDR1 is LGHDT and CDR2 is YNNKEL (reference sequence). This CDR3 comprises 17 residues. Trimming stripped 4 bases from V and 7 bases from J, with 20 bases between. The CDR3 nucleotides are TGTGCCAGCAGCCTTAGCCCCCCCCCGGGGCAAAATTCACCCCTCCACTTT. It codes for CASSLSPPPGQNSPLHF.

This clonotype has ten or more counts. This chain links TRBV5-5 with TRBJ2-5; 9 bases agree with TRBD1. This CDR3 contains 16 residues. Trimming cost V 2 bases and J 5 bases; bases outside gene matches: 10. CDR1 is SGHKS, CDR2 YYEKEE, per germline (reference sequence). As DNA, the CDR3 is TGTGCCAGCAGCTTAAACAGGGGGCACGATGAGGAGACCCAGTACTTC. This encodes CASSLNRGHDEETQYF.

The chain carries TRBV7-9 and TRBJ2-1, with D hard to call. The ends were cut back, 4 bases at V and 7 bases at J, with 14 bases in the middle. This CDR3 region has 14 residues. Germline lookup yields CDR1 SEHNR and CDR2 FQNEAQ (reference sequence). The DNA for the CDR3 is TGTGCCAGCAGCTCCATCGCCGACATAAATGAGCAGTTCTTC. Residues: CASSSIADINEQFF.

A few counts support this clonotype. The CDR3 sequence is CASSLAGTLSSYEQYF. The CDR3 region has the DNA TGTGCCAGCAGCTTAGCAGGGACCCTTAGCTCCTACGAGCAGTACTTC. The V gene is TRBV7-2, the J gene TRBJ2-7, with D perhaps given as TRBD1 or TRBD2 (5 bases each). V was pared by 0 bases and J by 0 bases, with 12 bases between. Germline lookup yields CDR1 SGHTA and CDR2 FQGNSA. The CDR3 consists of 16 residues.

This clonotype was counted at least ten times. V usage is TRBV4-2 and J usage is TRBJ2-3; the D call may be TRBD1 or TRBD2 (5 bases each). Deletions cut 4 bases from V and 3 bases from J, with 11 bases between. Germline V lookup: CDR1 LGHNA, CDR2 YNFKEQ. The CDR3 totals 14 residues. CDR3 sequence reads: CASSRDEGTDTQYF. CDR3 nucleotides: TGTGCCAGCAGCCGGGACGAAGGGACAGATACGCAGTATTTT.

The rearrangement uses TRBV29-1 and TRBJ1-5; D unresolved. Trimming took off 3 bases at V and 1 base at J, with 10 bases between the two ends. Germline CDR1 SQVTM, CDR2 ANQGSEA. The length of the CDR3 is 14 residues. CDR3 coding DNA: TGCAGCGTTGACAGCCAGGACAGCAATCAGCCCCAGCATTTT. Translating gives CSVDSQDSNQPQHF.

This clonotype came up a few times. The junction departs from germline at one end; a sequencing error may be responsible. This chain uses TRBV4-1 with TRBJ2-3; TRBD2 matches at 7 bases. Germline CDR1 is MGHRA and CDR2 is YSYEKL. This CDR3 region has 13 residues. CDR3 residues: CASSHRRGDPAHF. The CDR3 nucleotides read TGCGCCAGCAGCCACCGCCGGGGGGACCCCGCACACTTT.

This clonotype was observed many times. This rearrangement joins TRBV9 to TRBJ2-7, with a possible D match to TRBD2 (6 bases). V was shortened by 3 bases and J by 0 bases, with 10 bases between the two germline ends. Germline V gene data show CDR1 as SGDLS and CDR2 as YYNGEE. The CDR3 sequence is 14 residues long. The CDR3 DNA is TGTGCCAGCAGCGGGACTACCACCTCCTACGAGCAGTACTTC. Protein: CASSGTTTSYEQYF.

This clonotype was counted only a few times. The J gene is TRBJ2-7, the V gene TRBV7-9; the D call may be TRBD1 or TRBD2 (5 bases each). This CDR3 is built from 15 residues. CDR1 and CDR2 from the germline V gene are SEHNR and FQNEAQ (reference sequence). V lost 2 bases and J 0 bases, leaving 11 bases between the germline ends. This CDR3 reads CASSLSGATSYEQYF. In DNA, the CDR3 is TGTGCCAGCAGCTTATCCGGGGCCACCTCCTACGAGCAGTACTTC.

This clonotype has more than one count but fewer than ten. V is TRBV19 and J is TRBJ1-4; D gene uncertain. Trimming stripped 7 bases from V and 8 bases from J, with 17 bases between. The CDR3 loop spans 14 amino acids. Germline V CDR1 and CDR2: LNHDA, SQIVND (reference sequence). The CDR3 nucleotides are TGTGCCAGTACCTCCGGGATGCCTAGGGAAAAACTGTTTTTT. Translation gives CASTSGMPREKLFF.

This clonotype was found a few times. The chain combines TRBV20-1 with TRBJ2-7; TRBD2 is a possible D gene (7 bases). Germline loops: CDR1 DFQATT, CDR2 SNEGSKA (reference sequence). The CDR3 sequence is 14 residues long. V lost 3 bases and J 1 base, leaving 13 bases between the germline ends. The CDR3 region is CSASAGALSYEQYV. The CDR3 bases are TGCAGTGCTAGTGCGGGGGCTCTATCCTACGAGCAGTACGTC.

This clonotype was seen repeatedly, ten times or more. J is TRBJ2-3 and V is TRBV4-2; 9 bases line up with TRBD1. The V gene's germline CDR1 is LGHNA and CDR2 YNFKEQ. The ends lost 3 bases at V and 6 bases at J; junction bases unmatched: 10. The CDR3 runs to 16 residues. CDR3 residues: CASSHEDRGSSDTQYF. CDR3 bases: TGTGCCAGCAGCCACGAGGACAGGGGTTCGTCGGATACGCAGTATTTT.

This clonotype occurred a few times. CDR3 nucleotides: TGTGCCAGCTCACCCCTTCGGACGGCCTCCGTAGCCAAAAACATTCAGTACTTC. Its translation is CASSPLRTASVAKNIQYF. The rearrangement links TRBV18 to TRBJ2-4; no firm D call. The CDR3 length is 18 residues. The germline V gene encodes CDR1 KGHSH and CDR2 LQKENI. Trimming cost V 3 bases and J 0 bases, with 18 bases left between them.

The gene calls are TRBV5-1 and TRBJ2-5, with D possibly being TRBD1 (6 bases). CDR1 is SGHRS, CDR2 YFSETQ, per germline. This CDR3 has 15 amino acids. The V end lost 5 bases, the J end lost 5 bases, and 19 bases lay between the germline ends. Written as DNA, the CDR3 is TGCGCCAGCAGTGTTGTTCCAGGGGTCACTGAGACCCAGTACTTC. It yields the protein CASSVVPGVTETQYF. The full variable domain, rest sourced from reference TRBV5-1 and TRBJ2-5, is KAGVTQTPRYLIKTRGQQVTLSCSPISGHRSVSWYQQTPGQGLQFLFEYFSETQRNKGNFPGRFSGRQFSNSRSEMNVSTLELGDSALYLCASSVVPGVTETQYFGPGTRLLVL.

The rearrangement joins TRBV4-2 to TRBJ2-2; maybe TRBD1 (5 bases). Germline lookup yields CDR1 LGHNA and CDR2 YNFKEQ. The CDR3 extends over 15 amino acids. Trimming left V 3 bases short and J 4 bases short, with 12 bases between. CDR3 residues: CASSQETAVTGELFF. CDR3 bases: TGTGCCAGCAGCCAGGAGACAGCTGTCACCGGGGAGCTGTTTTTT.

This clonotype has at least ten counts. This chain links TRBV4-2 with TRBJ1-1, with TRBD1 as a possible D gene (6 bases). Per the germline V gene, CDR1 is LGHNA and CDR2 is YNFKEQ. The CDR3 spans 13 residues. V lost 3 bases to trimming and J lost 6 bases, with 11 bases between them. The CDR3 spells CASSQQGSPEAFF. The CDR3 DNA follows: TGTGCCAGCAGCCAGCAGGGGTCCCCTGAAGCTTTCTTT.

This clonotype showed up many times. Here the CDR3 DNA reads TGTGCCACCAGTCGGGGAGCAGATACGCAGTATTTT. Encoded protein: CATSRGADTQYF. The rearrangement uses TRBV24-1 and TRBJ2-3; D is perhaps TRBD2 (5 bases). This CDR3 is 12 amino acids long. V gave up 6 bases and J gave up 4 bases, with 7 bases separating them. The germline CDR1 and CDR2 sequences are KGHDR and SFDVKD.

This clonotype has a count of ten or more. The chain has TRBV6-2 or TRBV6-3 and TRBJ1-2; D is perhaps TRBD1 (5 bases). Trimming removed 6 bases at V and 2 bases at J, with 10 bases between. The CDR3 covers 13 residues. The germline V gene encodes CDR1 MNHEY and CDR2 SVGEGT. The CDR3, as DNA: TGTGCCAGCAGCCCTAGGGGAAACTATGGCTACACCTTC. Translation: CASSPRGNYGYTF.

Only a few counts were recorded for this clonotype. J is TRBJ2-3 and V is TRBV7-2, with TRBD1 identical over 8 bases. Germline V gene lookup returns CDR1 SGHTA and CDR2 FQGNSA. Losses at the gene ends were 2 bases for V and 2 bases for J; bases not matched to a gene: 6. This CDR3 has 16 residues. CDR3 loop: CASSLQQGADTDTQYF. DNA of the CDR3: TGTGCCAGCAGCTTACAGCAGGGGGCAGACACAGATACGCAGTATTTT.